The 7 T cell receptor beta chains below come from one sample, sequenced in a study of T-cell reconstitution after alpha-beta-depleted transplantation in children. Construction of the TCRbeta library involved unique molecular identifiers. Each CDR3 protein gets one entry after TCRdb re-called the PCR reads with MiXCR. The table includes about 500,000 distinct CDR3 sequences, roughly 11% detected once. The material was PBMCs, mostly from graft donor cells, obtained 180 days after TCRalphabeta/CD19-depleted stem cell transplant. These TCRs come from a female patient aged 2 to 10 who had a stem cell transplant for aplastic anemia, so the T cells may come from the graft donor.

The V and J genes are TRBV5-6 and TRBJ1-1; TRBD1 agrees at 7 bases. The ends lost 5 bases at V and 6 bases at J; junction bases unmatched: 7. The CDR3 is 13 residues long. Per germline, CDR1 SGHDT and CDR2 YYEEEE. CDR3 DNA: TGTGCCAGCAGTTTTACGCAGGGGGCTGAAGCTTTCTTT. It specifies CASSFTQGAEAFF.

V gene TRBV5-1 combines with J gene TRBJ2-7, with 13 nucleotides matching TRBD2. V lost 4 bases and J lost 6; bases outside the gene matches: 10. The CDR3 consists of 16 residues. CDR1 is SGHRS, CDR2 YFSETQ, per germline. CDR3 residues: CASSGGLAGASPEQYV. CDR3 sequence (DNA): TGCGCCAGCAGCGGCGGACTAGCGGGAGCCTCTCCCGAGCAGTACGTC.

On this clonotype: Since no conserved phenylalanine or tryptophan closes the CDR3, a read error is the likely cause. The V gene is TRBV10-3, the J gene TRBJ2-7, with 7 positions matching TRBD2. Germline trimming cut 3 bases from V and 1 base from J; bases unmatched to any gene: 12. The CDR3 contains 17 residues. In germline, CDR1 is ENHRY, CDR2 SYGVKD. CDR3 loop: CAISDQTGASGSYEQYS. Written as DNA, the CDR3 is TGTGCCATCAGTGACCAGACCGGGGCTAGCGGTTCCTACGAGCAGTACTCC.

The chain combines TRBV2 with TRBJ2-5; a possible D gene is TRBD1 (5 bases). From germline, CDR1 is SNHLY and CDR2 FYNNEI. V was pared by 2 bases and J by 4 bases, with 11 bases between. The CDR3 extends over 14 amino acids. The CDR3 spells CASSETGRVETQYF. Written as DNA, the CDR3 is TGTGCCAGCAGTGAAACGGGCAGGGTAGAGACCCAGTACTTC. Together with reference TRBV2 and TRBJ2-5, the CDR3 gives the full variable domain: EPEVTQTPSHQVTQMGQEVILRCVPISNHLYFYWYRQILGQKVEFLVSFYNNEISEKSEIFDDQFSVERPDGSNFTLKIRSTKLEDSAMYFCASSETGRVETQYFGPGTRLLVL.

The sample holds many counts of this clonotype. The chain recombines TRBV10-3 with TRBJ2-3, with TRBD2 matching 8 bases. Germline-derived CDR1 and CDR2 are ENHRY and SYGVKD. The CDR3 is 16 residues long. The V and J ends lost 5 bases and 1 base, in that order; junction bases with no gene match: 8. The CDR3: CAISLKAGARTDTQYF. The CDR3 region has the DNA TGTGCCATCAGTCTAAAAGCGGGGGCCCGCACAGATACGCAGTATTTT.

The chain couples TRBV18 to TRBJ1-2; D is uncertain. V dropped 3 bases and J dropped 0 bases, with 20 bases sitting between them. This CDR3 region has 18 residues. Germline V gene lookup returns CDR1 KGHSH and CDR2 LQKENI. The CDR3 region is CASSPGRTSRGPNYGYTF. In nucleotides, the CDR3 is TGTGCCAGCTCACCGGGCAGGACCTCCCGAGGACCTAACTATGGCTACACCTTC.

The table lists this clonotype with a few counts. The genes are TRBV27 and TRBJ2-1, with 7 positions matching TRBD2. The length of the CDR3 is 15 residues. Germline V lookup: CDR1 MNHEY, CDR2 SMNVEV (reference sequence). Germline trimming cut 1 base from V and 8 bases from J; bases unmatched to any gene: 8. CDR3 in amino acids: CASSLWPGGRDEQFF. CDR3 bases: TGTGCCAGCAGTTTATGGCCAGGCGGGAGAGATGAGCAGTTCTTC.